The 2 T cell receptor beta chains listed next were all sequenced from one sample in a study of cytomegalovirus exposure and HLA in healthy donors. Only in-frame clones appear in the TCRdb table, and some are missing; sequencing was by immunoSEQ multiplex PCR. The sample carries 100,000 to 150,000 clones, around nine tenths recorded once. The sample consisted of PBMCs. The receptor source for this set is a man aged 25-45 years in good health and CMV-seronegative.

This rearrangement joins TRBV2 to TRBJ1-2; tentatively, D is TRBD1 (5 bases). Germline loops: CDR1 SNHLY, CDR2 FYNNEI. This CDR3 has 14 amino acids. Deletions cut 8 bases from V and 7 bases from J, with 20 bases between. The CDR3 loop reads CASSIPREVGGYTF. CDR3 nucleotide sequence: TGTGCCAGCTCAATCCCCAGGGAAGTAGGTGGCTACACCTTC.

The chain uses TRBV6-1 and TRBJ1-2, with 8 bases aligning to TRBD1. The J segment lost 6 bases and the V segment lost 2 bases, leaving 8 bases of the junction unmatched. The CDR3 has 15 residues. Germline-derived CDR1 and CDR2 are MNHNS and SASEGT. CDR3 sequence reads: CASSEQGAGTDGYTF. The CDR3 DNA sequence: TGTGCCAGCAGTGAACAGGGGGCCGGTACTGATGGCTACACCTTC.